Below, 32 T cell receptor beta chains from the same sample are listed, as sequenced in a study of OX40 agonist ivuxolimab in advanced cancers. TCRdb keeps only in-frame clones here, not all; method: immunoSEQ multiplex PCR. The sample gives more than 20,000 clones, 80% to 90% of which show up once; around 26% is in the top ten. The sequencing used CD4+ or CD8+ T cells sorted from blood, collected in a trial of the OX40 agonist ivuxolimab. Receptors were obtained from an adult with an advanced solid tumor such as melanoma, head and neck, liver or kidney cancer.

The J gene is TRBJ2-4, the V gene TRBV4-1; 9 bases agree with TRBD2. The J segment lost 3 bases and the V segment lost 1 base, leaving 4 bases of the junction unmatched. The CDR3 loop spans 16 amino acids. Germline V gene lookup returns CDR1 MGHRA and CDR2 YSYEKL. The CDR3 is CASSQGQREDKNIQYF. The CDR3 nucleotides are TGCGCCAGCAGCCAAGGGCAGCGGGAGGACAAAAACATTCAGTACTTC.

The V gene is TRBV7-9, the J gene TRBJ2-2; tentatively, D is TRBD1 or TRBD2 (5 bases each). Germline V gene data show CDR1 as SEHNR and CDR2 as FQNEAQ (reference sequence). V was trimmed by 2 bases and J by 1 base, leaving 11 bases between them. The CDR3 runs 16 residues. DNA for the CDR3: TGTGCCAGCAGCTTACTAGCAGGGAAGAACACCGGGGAGCTGTTTTTT. Protein: CASSLLAGKNTGELFF.

This sequence joins TRBV5-8 and TRBJ2-7; either TRBD1 or TRBD2 may fit D (5 bases each). Trimming took off 4 bases at V and 0 bases at J, with 14 bases between the two ends. Germline CDR1 reads SGHTS; CDR2 reads YDEGEE. CDR3 length: 15 residues. CDR3 residues: CASSPGWGISYEQYF. For the CDR3, the DNA is TGTGCCAGCAGCCCGGGTTGGGGGATCTCCTACGAGCAGTACTTC. The full variable domain, its missing parts supplied by reference TRBV5-8 and TRBJ2-7, is EAGVTQSPTHLIKTRGQQATLRCSPISGHTSVYWYQQALGLGLQFLLWYDEGEERNRGNFPPRFSGRQFPNYSSELNVNALELEDSALYLCASSPGWGISYEQYFGPGTRLTVT.

V usage is TRBV11-2 and J usage is TRBJ2-1, with D perhaps TRBD2 (5 bases). V was clipped by 1 base and J by 6 bases, with 10 bases between them. The CDR3 length is 14 residues. The germline V gene encodes CDR1 SGHAT and CDR2 FQNNGV. CDR3 loop: CASSLGLGGNEQFF. The CDR3, as DNA: TGTGCCAGCAGCTTAGGGCTTGGAGGCAATGAGCAGTTCTTC.

The chain has TRBV19 and TRBJ1-5; D not certain. Germline CDR1 reads LNHDA; CDR2 reads SQIVND (reference sequence). The CDR3 consists of 14 residues. The V gene lost 6 bases and the J gene lost 2 bases, with 11 bases spanning the gap. The CDR3 DNA sequence: TGTGCCAGTAGACCCGGAGGCGGCAATCAGCCCCAGCATTTT. Translated, it gives CASRPGGGNQPQHF.

This clone was counted only a few times. The chain combines TRBV6-5 with TRBJ1-2; 7 nucleotides line up with TRBD1. Germline V gives CDR1 MNHEY, CDR2 SVGAGI. The CDR3 is 13 residues long. V lost 7 bases to trimming and J lost 6 bases; unmatched junction nucleotides: 8. The CDR3, as DNA: TGTGCCAGCAAATTCAGGGGGATGAATGGCTACACCTTC. Translated, it gives CASKFRGMNGYTF.

The J gene is TRBJ2-7, the V gene TRBV7-8; possibly TRBD2 for D (5 bases). The CDR3 loop spans 14 amino acids. Trimming cost V 2 bases and J 3 bases, with 11 bases left between them. Germline CDR1 SGHVS, CDR2 FQNEAQ. The CDR3 is CASSLYEGNYEQYF. The CDR3 DNA sequence: TGTGCCAGCAGCTTATATGAGGGAAACTACGAGCAGTACTTC. Full variable domain (rest looked up from reference TRBV7-8 and TRBJ2-7): GAGVSQSPRYKVAKRGQDVALRCDPISGHVSLFWYQQALGQGPEFLTYFQNEAQLDKSGLPSDRFFAERPEGSVSTLKIQRTQQEDSAVYLCASSLYEGNYEQYFGPGTRLTVT.

The chain combines TRBV9 with TRBJ2-3; D remains ambiguous. Trimming took 0 bases from V and 6 from J, leaving 17 bases between them. This CDR3 is built from 16 residues. Germline V CDR1 and CDR2: SGDLS, YYNGEE. The CDR3 sequence: CASSVGNGLPFDTQYF. Written as DNA, the CDR3 is TGTGCCAGCAGCGTAGGGAATGGTCTACCTTTCGATACGCAGTATTTT.

The chain carries TRBV4-1 and TRBJ2-7; D perhaps matches TRBD2 (5 bases). In germline, CDR1 is MGHRA, CDR2 YSYEKL. The V gene lost 2 bases and the J gene lost 2 bases, with 19 bases spanning the gap. The CDR3 length is 17 residues. CDR3: CASSQRSEARLTYEQYF. The CDR3 nucleotides are TGCGCCAGCAGCCAAAGGTCGGAGGCCCGGCTCACCTACGAGCAGTACTTC.

This clone was seen once. The CDR3 nucleotides read TGTGCCAGCAGCTTAGCTAGGTATTACACAGATACGCAGTATTTT. It yields the protein CASSLARYYTDTQYF. V gene TRBV7-2 combines with J gene TRBJ2-3, with no clear D. The CDR3 length is 15 residues. Germline loops: CDR1 SGHTA, CDR2 FQGNSA. V lost 0 bases and J lost 2, with 9 bases in between.

The J gene is TRBJ1-4, the V gene TRBV5-1; D gene uncertain. Germline V gene data show CDR1 as SGHRS and CDR2 as YFSETQ. Trimming pared 0 bases from V and 6 bases from J, leaving 9 bases between. The CDR3 is made up of 14 amino acids. The CDR3 reads CASSLDGVDEKLFF. The CDR3 nucleotides are TGCGCCAGCAGCTTGGACGGGGTTGATGAAAAACTGTTTTTT.

The chain couples TRBV7-9 to TRBJ2-5, with unresolved D. CDR3 length equals 14 residues. Germline V gives CDR1 SEHNR, CDR2 FQNEAQ (reference sequence). V dropped 3 bases and J dropped 0 bases, with 8 bases sitting between them. CDR3 nucleotides: TGTGCCAGCAGCTTCCCACTCTACCAAGAGACCCAGTACTTC. This encodes CASSFPLYQETQYF.

V gene TRBV19 combines with J gene TRBJ2-1; D may be TRBD2 (6 bases). CDR3 length equals 13 residues. The germline CDR1 and CDR2 sequences are LNHDA and SQIVND (reference sequence). Deletions cut 6 bases from V and 9 bases from J, with 15 bases between. The CDR3 region is CASSYSTGGEQFF. The CDR3 DNA reads as TGTGCCAGTAGCTATAGTACCGGGGGTGAGCAGTTCTTC.

The chain has TRBV4-1 and TRBJ1-5; D gene ambiguous. The CDR3 length is 15 residues. Trimming took off 0 bases at V and 7 bases at J, with 13 bases between the two ends. From germline, CDR1 is MGHRA and CDR2 YSYEKL. The CDR3 sequence is CASSQDPGSWQPQHF. Here the CDR3 DNA reads TGCGCCAGCAGCCAAGATCCGGGGTCGTGGCAGCCCCAGCATTTT.

This clone was counted a single time. This chain connects TRBV28 to TRBJ2-7; TRBD2 agrees at 7 bases. V lost 3 bases to trimming and J lost 3 bases; unmatched junction nucleotides: 5. The CDR3 sequence is 14 residues long. Per the germline V gene, CDR1 is MDHEN and CDR2 is SYDVKM. In DNA form, the CDR3 reads TGTGCCAGCAGTTTGCCTAGCGGCTTCTACGAGCAGTACTTC. This codes for CASSLPSGFYEQYF.

In DNA, the CDR3 is TGTGCCAGCAGTCCCCCCGGGGGGCGCGGAATGAACACTGAAGCTTTCTTT. Residues: CASSPPGGRGMNTEAFF. The rearrangement links TRBV7-9 to TRBJ1-1, with D perhaps matching TRBD1 (6 bases). V was clipped by 6 bases and J by 0 bases, with 20 bases between them. Per germline, CDR1 SEHNR and CDR2 FQNEAQ (reference sequence). CDR3 length: 17 residues.

The rearrangement uses TRBV4-1 and TRBJ2-7; D assignment may be TRBD1 or TRBD2 (6 bases each). Germline assignment: CDR1 MGHRA and CDR2 YSYEKL. The CDR3 is 15 amino acids. Trimming removed 3 bases from V and 2 bases from J, with 14 bases in between. CDR3 coding DNA: TGCGCCAGCAGCCATGGAGGGGGTAGCACCTACGAGCAGTACTTC. Protein: CASSHGGGSTYEQYF.

This clone showed up just a few times. The chain employs TRBV9 and TRBJ2-7, with D maybe TRBD2 (5 bases). This CDR3 is 14 amino acids long. Germline CDR1 and CDR2: SGDLS and YYNGEE. Trimming cost V 4 bases and J 3 bases, with 14 bases left between them. CDR3: CASSPSRASYEQYF. As DNA, the CDR3 is TGTGCCAGCAGCCCTAGCCGGGCTAGCTACGAGCAGTACTTC.

The chain employs TRBV11-3 and TRBJ2-3; D unresolved. Germline V lookup: CDR1 SGHNT, CDR2 YENEEA. The CDR3 extends over 14 amino acids. The V end lost 3 bases, the J end lost 5 bases, and 12 bases lay between the germline ends. CDR3: CASSLDPQVDTQYF. CDR3 bases: TGTGCCAGCAGCTTGGACCCCCAAGTAGATACGCAGTATTTT.

CDR3 residues: CASSRQRTDGYEQYF. The CDR3 bases are TGCGCCAGCAGCCGACAAAGGACGGACGGCTACGAGCAGTACTTC. The chain joins TRBV4-1 to TRBJ2-7; D not certain. Germline lookup yields CDR1 MGHRA and CDR2 YSYEKL. The V gene lost 4 bases and the J gene lost 3 bases, with 16 bases spanning the gap. This CDR3 is 15 amino acids long.

A single count supports this clone. The rearrangement joins TRBV7-6 to TRBJ1-4; D might be TRBD1 (6 bases). CDR1 is SGHVS and CDR2 is FNYEAQ in the germline V gene. There are 15 residues in the CDR3. Deletions cut 4 bases from V and 10 bases from J, with 19 bases between. CDR3 in DNA: TGTGCCAGCAGCTCACGACAGGCACAGGGAGGAAAACTGTTTTTT. This gives the protein CASSSRQAQGGKLFF.

This clone was recorded a few times. The chain has TRBV14 and TRBJ2-1; 15 bases fit TRBD2. This CDR3 comprises 20 residues. Losses at the gene ends were 0 bases for V and 3 bases for J; bases not matched to a gene: 9. CDR1 and CDR2 (germline): SGHDN, FVKESK. The CDR3 spells CASSQELGLAGGTDYNEQFF. CDR3 DNA sequence: TGTGCCAGCAGCCAAGAGTTGGGACTAGCGGGAGGAACCGACTACAATGAGCAGTTCTTC.

The genes are TRBV9 and TRBJ2-6; D is perhaps TRBD1 or TRBD2 (5 bases each). Germline V gene lookup returns CDR1 SGDLS and CDR2 YYNGEE. V was clipped by 3 bases and J by 0 bases, with 13 bases between them. The CDR3 consists of 17 residues. The CDR3 sequence is CASSDWDVSSGANVLTF. CDR3 nucleotide sequence: TGTGCCAGCAGCGATTGGGACGTTAGCTCTGGGGCCAACGTCCTGACTTTC. Filled out from reference TRBV9 and TRBJ2-6, the complete variable domain reads DSGVTQTPKHLITATGQRVTLRCSPRSGDLSVYWYQQSLDQGLQFLIQYYNGEERAKGNILERFSAQQFPDLHSELNLSSLELGDSALYFCASSDWDVSSGANVLTFGAGSRLTVL.

The table lists this clone with a count of one. The V gene is TRBV6-5, the J gene TRBJ1-2; TRBD1 matches at 9 bases. Germline trimming cut 2 bases from V and 10 bases from J; bases unmatched to any gene: 8. There are 14 residues in the CDR3. CDR1 MNHEY and CDR2 SVGAGI come from the germline V gene. The CDR3 reads CASSYQGTGSLYTF. CDR3 DNA sequence: TGTGCCAGCAGTTACCAAGGGACAGGGAGTCTCTACACCTTC.

CDR3: CASSLPSVGSYNEQFF. CDR3 nucleotide sequence: TGTGCCAGTAGTCTTCCTAGCGTCGGCTCCTACAATGAGCAGTTCTTC. The genes are TRBV19 and TRBJ2-1; weak D call: TRBD2 (6 bases). The germline gives CDR1 LNHDA, CDR2 SQIVND (reference sequence). V lost 5 bases and J 0 bases, leaving 14 bases between the germline ends. This CDR3 spans 16 amino acids.

V gene TRBV10-1 combines with J gene TRBJ2-7, with D tentatively TRBD1 or TRBD2 (6 bases each). Germline loops: CDR1 WNHNN, CDR2 SYGVQD (reference sequence). Trimming removed 9 bases at V and 1 base at J, with 16 bases between. The CDR3 covers 14 residues. CDR3 DNA: TGCGCCAGAAAGGGGACGGGGGCTTCCTACGAGCAGTACTTC. Translating it yields CARKGTGASYEQYF.

The rearrangement joins TRBV28 to TRBJ1-1; possible D gene TRBD1, 5 bases. Trimming stripped 2 bases from V and 2 bases from J, with 12 bases between. Germline V lookup: CDR1 MDHEN, CDR2 SYDVKM. This CDR3 is built from 15 residues. CDR3 sequence reads: CASSLMFGGNTEAFF. The CDR3 coding sequence is TGTGCCAGCAGTTTAATGTTCGGGGGAAACACTGAAGCTTTCTTT.

The rearrangement links TRBV16 to TRBJ2-2, with D possibly matching TRBD1 (5 bases). Per germline, CDR1 KGHSY and CDR2 FQNENV. This CDR3 is built from 17 residues. Trimming pared 0 bases from V and 2 bases from J, leaving 13 bases between. In nucleotides, the CDR3 is TGTGCCAGCAGCCAATCAGGGGCAATAAAAAACACCGGGGAGCTGTTTTTT. It specifies CASSQSGAIKNTGELFF.

The chain has TRBV21-1 and TRBJ2-7. TRBV21-1 is marked as a pseudogene. The length of the CDR3 is 14 residues. The CDR3 region has the DNA TGTGCCAGCAGCACCAGGACGAGCTCCTACGAGCAGTACTTC. Protein: CASSTRTSSYEQYF.

This clone was detected once. CDR3 bases: TGTGCCAGCAGCGGAGGGCTAGCGGCCATCACCGGGGAGCTGTTTTTT. It encodes CASSGGLAAITGELFF. The rearrangement uses TRBV28 and TRBJ2-2; 7 positions match TRBD2. The CDR3 contains 16 residues. J gave up 4 bases and V 6 bases, and 11 bases lay outside the gene matches. The V gene's germline CDR1 is MDHEN and CDR2 SYDVKM.

This clone was recorded only once. This rearrangement joins TRBV7-3 to TRBJ2-4; 7 bases are a match to TRBD1. The CDR3 contains 15 residues. J lost 8 bases, V lost 4 bases, and 11 bases had no gene match. The V gene's germline CDR1 is SGHTA and CDR2 FQGTGA. The DNA for the CDR3 is TGTGCCAGCAGCTCCCGGCCCCAGGGGGAACACATTCAGTACTTC. This codes for CASSSRPQGEHIQYF.

CDR3 protein: CASSEGTGAVYNEQFF. CDR3 nucleotides: TGTGCCAGCAGTGAGGGGACAGGGGCAGTTTACAATGAGCAGTTCTTC. The V gene is TRBV6-4, the J gene TRBJ2-1; 10 bases match TRBD1. V lost 3 bases to trimming and J lost 4 bases; unmatched junction nucleotides: 6. Germline V lookup: CDR1 MRHNA, CDR2 SNTAGT. There are 16 residues in the CDR3.